This TCR beta chain was sequenced during a study of blood T cell repertoires in COVID-19. About the research overall: Both acute and convalescent COVID-19 samples were obtained from the United States, Italy and Spain. PBMCs, B-cell-depleted T cells, or T cells were the source of the cDNA or gDNA that made up the material.

In the original workflow: From reference gene primer amplification, estimates of nucleated cell counts were derived. Measured with immunoSEQ multiplex PCR; TCRdb has only the in-frame clones, and not every one. V and J calls and clone size are copied from that table; D and trimming were computed from the DNA. The profile shows around 65,000 clones, more than 70% of them singletons. This clone was observed a few times. CDR3 length: 14 amino acids. V was cut by 3 bases and J by 3 bases, with 11 bases left in between. Germline V lookup: CDR1 KGHSH, CDR2 LQKENI. This TCR derives from a human donor in a cohort sampled during active COVID-19. Sequencing used peripheral blood. The chain employs TRBV18 and TRBJ1-1, with D possibly matching TRBD1 (5 bases). For the CDR3, the DNA is TGTGCCAGCTCACCTTTGGGGGGGGACACTGAAGCTTTCTTT. It encodes CASSPLGGDTEAFF.